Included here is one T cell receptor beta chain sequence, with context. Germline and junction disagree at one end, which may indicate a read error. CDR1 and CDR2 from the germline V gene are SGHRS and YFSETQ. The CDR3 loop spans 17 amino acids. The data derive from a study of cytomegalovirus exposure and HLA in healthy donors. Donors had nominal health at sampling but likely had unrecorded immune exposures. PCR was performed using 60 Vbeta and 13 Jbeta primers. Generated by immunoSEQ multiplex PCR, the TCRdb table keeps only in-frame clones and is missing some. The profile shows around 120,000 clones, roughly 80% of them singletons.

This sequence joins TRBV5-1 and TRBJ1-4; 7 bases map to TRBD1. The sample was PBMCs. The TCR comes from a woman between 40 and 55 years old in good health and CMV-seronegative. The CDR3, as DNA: TGCGCCAGCCGCTTGGCCCCCTGGACAGGCTTAAATGAAAAACTGTTTTTT. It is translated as CASRLAPWTGLNEKLFF.